This T cell receptor (beta chain) comes out of a study of control samples from healthy donors and cancer patients. Measured with immunoSEQ multiplex PCR; TCRdb has only the in-frame clones, and not every one. The repertoire holds 180,000 or so clones, with 80% to 95% as singletons. The CDR3 runs to 13 residues. With V trimmed by 8 bases and J by 3 bases, 7 bases remained unmatched. Per the germline V gene, CDR1 is SGHTA and CDR2 is FQGNSA. The V and J genes are TRBV7-2 and TRBJ2-7; 7 nucleotides line up with TRBD2. The sequencing sample was made of blood. This clonotype was obtained from an older woman in good health. CDR3 sequence: CASGRGDNYEQYF. CDR3 coding DNA: TGTGCCAGCGGGAGGGGCGACAACTACGAGCAGTACTTC.